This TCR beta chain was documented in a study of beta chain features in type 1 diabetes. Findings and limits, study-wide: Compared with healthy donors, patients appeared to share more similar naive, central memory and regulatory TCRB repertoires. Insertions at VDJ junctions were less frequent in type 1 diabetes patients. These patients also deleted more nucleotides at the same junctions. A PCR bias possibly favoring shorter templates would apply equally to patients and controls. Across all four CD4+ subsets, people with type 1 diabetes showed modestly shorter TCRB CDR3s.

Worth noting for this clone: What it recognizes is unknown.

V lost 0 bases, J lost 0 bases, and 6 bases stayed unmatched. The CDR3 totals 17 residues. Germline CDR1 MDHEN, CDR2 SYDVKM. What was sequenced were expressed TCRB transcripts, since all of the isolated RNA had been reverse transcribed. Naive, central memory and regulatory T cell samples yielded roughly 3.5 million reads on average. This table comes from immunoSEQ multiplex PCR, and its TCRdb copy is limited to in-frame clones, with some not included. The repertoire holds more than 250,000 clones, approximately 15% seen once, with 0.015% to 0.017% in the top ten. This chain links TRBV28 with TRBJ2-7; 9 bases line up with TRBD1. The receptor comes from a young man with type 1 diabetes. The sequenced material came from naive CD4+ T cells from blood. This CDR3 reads CASSLWGTGQSSYEQYF. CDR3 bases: TGTGCCAGCAGTTTATGGGGGACAGGGCAGAGCTCCTACGAGCAGTACTTC.